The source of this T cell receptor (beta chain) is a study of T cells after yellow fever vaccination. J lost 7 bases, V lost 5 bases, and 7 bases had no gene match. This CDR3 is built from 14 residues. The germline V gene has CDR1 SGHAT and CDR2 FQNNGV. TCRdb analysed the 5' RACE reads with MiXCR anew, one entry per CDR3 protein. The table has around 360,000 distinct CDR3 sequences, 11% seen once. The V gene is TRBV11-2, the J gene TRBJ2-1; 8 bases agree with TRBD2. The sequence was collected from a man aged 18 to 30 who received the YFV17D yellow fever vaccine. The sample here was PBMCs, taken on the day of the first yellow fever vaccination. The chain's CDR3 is CASSAARGGNEQFF. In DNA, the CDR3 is TGTGCCAGCAGCGCAGCCCGGGGGGGGAATGAGCAGTTCTTC.